Following are 25 T cell receptor beta chains from one sample sequenced in a study of immune evolution from preneoplasia to lung adenocarcinoma. This table comes from immunoSEQ multiplex PCR, and its TCRdb copy is limited to in-frame clones, with some not included. The sample includes around 21,000 clones, about 79% of them seen just once. The sample consisted of FFPE invasive lung adenocarcinoma tissue. These receptors originate from a person between 60 and 69 years old with lung adenocarcinoma.

The chain carries TRBV11-2 and TRBJ2-5, with 9 bases matching TRBD2. V lost 2 bases, J lost 4 bases, and 5 bases stayed unmatched. Germline loops: CDR1 SGHAT, CDR2 FQNNGV. The CDR3 covers 15 residues. The CDR3 sequence is CASSLFGGRVETQYF. CDR3 nucleotide sequence: TGTGCCAGCAGCTTATTCGGCGGGAGGGTAGAGACCCAGTACTTC.

The chain joins TRBV2 to TRBJ1-5; no reliable D call. Trimming took off 2 bases at V and 4 bases at J, with 12 bases between the two ends. This CDR3 has 15 residues. Germline V gene lookup returns CDR1 SNHLY and CDR2 FYNNEI. In DNA form, the CDR3 reads TGTGCCAGCAGTGAATACTTGGCGTTTAATCAGCCCCAGCATTTT. Protein: CASSEYLAFNQPQHF.

This clone was observed a few times. The V gene is TRBV28, the J gene TRBJ2-3; 10 bases align to TRBD2. CDR1 and CDR2 from the germline V gene are MDHEN and SYDVKM. The CDR3 loop spans 18 amino acids. V gave up 3 bases and J gave up 0 bases; unmatched junction bases: 9. As DNA, the CDR3 is TGTGCCAGCAGTTTTGGGGCGGGACTAGCGTATAGCACAGATACGCAGTATTTT. Translation gives CASSFGAGLAYSTDTQYF.

The CDR3, as DNA: TGTGCCAGCAGCTTAGGGGACCTTGGGGGGCAGTTCTTC. Its translation: CASSLGDLGGQFF. V and J are TRBV11-2 and TRBJ2-1, with D possibly called TRBD1 or TRBD2 (5 bases each). With 1 base removed from V and 12 bases from J, the gap between germline ends came to 13 bases. Germline V gene lookup returns CDR1 SGHAT and CDR2 FQNNGV. The CDR3 runs to 13 residues.

The rearrangement links TRBV27 to TRBJ1-5; D gene ambiguous. V gave up 4 bases and J gave up 7 bases, with 17 bases separating them. The CDR3 consists of 15 residues. Germline CDR1 MNHEY, CDR2 SMNVEV (reference sequence). The CDR3 region is CASSSKLELGQPQHF. CDR3 DNA sequence: TGTGCCAGCAGTTCCAAGCTAGAGTTGGGGCAGCCCCAGCATTTT.

The chain is built from TRBV5-1 and TRBJ2-7; TRBD2 agrees at 11 bases. Trimming removed 5 bases from V and 4 bases from J; junction bases left unmatched: 8. The germline gives CDR1 SGHRS, CDR2 YFSETQ. The CDR3 has 15 residues. CDR3 region: CASRGWGLAAYEQYF. Here the CDR3 DNA reads TGCGCCAGCAGGGGGTGGGGACTAGCGGCATACGAGCAGTACTTC.

This chain uses TRBV6-6 with TRBJ2-1; D is unresolved. Trimming stripped 4 bases from V and 4 bases from J, with 11 bases between. The CDR3 totals 14 residues. Germline V CDR1 and CDR2: MNHNY, SVGAGI (reference sequence). Here the CDR3 DNA reads TGTGCCAGCAGTTCGTCAGAAGAATACAATGAGCAGTTCTTC. This encodes CASSSSEEYNEQFF.

This clone is judged medium-sized. This rearrangement joins TRBV28 to TRBJ2-7; D uncertain. Germline lookup yields CDR1 MDHEN and CDR2 SYDVKM. V lost 3 bases and J lost 1, with 7 bases in between. This CDR3 region has 13 residues. The CDR3 bases are TGTGCCAGCAGTTTTCAGCCATCCTACGAGCAGTACTTC. This translates into CASSFQPSYEQYF. The full variable domain, with the rest looked up from reference TRBV28 and TRBJ2-7, is DVKVTQSSRYLVKRTGEKVFLECVQDMDHENMFWYRQDPGLGLRLIYFSYDVKMKEKGDIPEGYSVSREKKERFSLILESASTNQTSMYLCASSFQPSYEQYFGPGTRLTVT.

The chain has TRBV5-6 and TRBJ2-7, with D possibly matching TRBD2 (6 bases). Germline values: CDR1 SGHDT, CDR2 YYEEEE. This CDR3 region has 13 residues. Trimming took 2 bases from V and 5 from J, leaving 11 bases between them. In nucleotides, the CDR3 is TGTGCCAGCAGCTTCGGGGGTAGAGACGAGCAGTACTTC. Translation: CASSFGGRDEQYF.

The genes are TRBV5-1 and TRBJ2-7; D is undetermined. Germline values: CDR1 SGHRS, CDR2 YFSETQ. This CDR3 has 11 residues. Trimming removed 3 bases at V and 7 bases at J, with 8 bases between. The CDR3 here is CASSSGFEQYF. Written as DNA, the CDR3 is TGCGCCAGCAGCTCGGGTTTTGAGCAGTACTTC.

The genes are TRBV7-2 and TRBJ2-7; 10 positions match TRBD1. The CDR3 has 14 residues. J lost 6 bases, V lost 1 base, and 3 bases had no gene match. CDR1 SGHTA and CDR2 FQGNSA come from the germline V gene. The CDR3 nucleotides read TGTGCCAGCAGCTTAGGACAGGGGGCGGGCGAGCAGTACTTC. This gives the protein CASSLGQGAGEQYF.

CDR3 sequence reads: CASTGGARVNEQFF. For the CDR3, the DNA is TGTGCCAGCACTGGGGGGGCCAGGGTCAATGAGCAGTTCTTC. V gene TRBV2 combines with J gene TRBJ2-1, with D tentatively TRBD2 (7 bases). Per the germline V gene, CDR1 is SNHLY and CDR2 is FYNNEI. Between the trimmed V and J ends, which lost 7 bases and 6 bases, there was a span of 16 bases. There are 14 residues in the CDR3.

The chain recombines TRBV9 with TRBJ1-1; D is undetermined. The CDR3 is 13 residues long. The germline V gene has CDR1 SGDLS and CDR2 YYNGEE. V was cut by 0 bases and J by 1 base, with 4 bases left in between. The DNA of the CDR3 is TGTGCCAGCAGCGTAGTAGCGAACACTGAAGCTTTCTTT. The encoded protein is CASSVVANTEAFF.

About this clone: Relative to the germline gene, one junction end is altered; a read error may explain this. The V and J genes are TRBV2 and TRBJ1-2, with D perhaps matching TRBD1 (5 bases). This CDR3 comprises 14 residues. The germline V gene encodes CDR1 SNHLY and CDR2 FYNNEI. CDR3 amino acids: CACRPDSGGYGYTF. The CDR3 nucleotides read TGTGCCTGCAGACCTGACAGCGGAGGTTATGGCTACACCTTC.

V and J are TRBV27 and TRBJ2-7; maybe TRBD2 (5 bases). Trimming pared 5 bases from V and 7 bases from J, leaving 18 bases between. Germline V gene lookup returns CDR1 MNHEY and CDR2 SMNVEV (reference sequence). The CDR3 is made up of 14 amino acids. In DNA form, the CDR3 reads TGTGCCAGCAGTCCCGGGGTCCTCTTGGGGGAGCAGTACTTC. The encoded protein is CASSPGVLLGEQYF.

The J gene is TRBJ2-7, the V gene TRBV29-1, with TRBD2 identical over 10 bases. The CDR3 extends over 15 amino acids. Germline trimming cut 3 bases from V and 3 bases from J; bases unmatched to any gene: 8. Germline V gene data show CDR1 as SQVTM and CDR2 as ANQGSEA. CDR3 DNA: TGCAGCGTTGAGGGAGGGAGGACTAGCGGCTACGAGCAGTACTTC. Protein sequence: CSVEGGRTSGYEQYF.

The chain is built from TRBV9 and TRBJ1-2; D may be TRBD1 (6 bases). CDR1 SGDLS and CDR2 YYNGEE come from the germline V gene. This CDR3 is built from 15 residues. V dropped 6 bases and J dropped 6 bases, with 21 bases sitting between them. The CDR3 protein is CASNKGGAGKDGYTF. The CDR3 nucleotides are TGTGCCAGCAACAAAGGGGGGGCAGGGAAGGATGGCTACACCTTC.

This clone was observed a handful of times. This sequence joins TRBV12-5 and TRBJ1-2; D is uncertain. V lost 0 bases and J 5 bases, leaving 10 bases between the germline ends. This CDR3 region has 14 residues. Germline V gives CDR1 LGHNT, CDR2 FRNRAP. CDR3 loop: CASGLVDRSYGYTF. Here the CDR3 DNA reads TGTGCTAGTGGTTTGGTGGACCGGTCTTATGGCTACACCTTC. Full variable domain (missing parts from reference TRBV12-5 and TRBJ1-2): DARVTQTPRHKVTEMGQEVTMRCQPILGHNTVFWYRQTMMQGLELLAYFRNRAPLDDSGMPKDRFSAEMPDATLATLKIQPSEPRDSAVYFCASGLVDRSYGYTFGSGTRLTVV.

The chain has TRBV27 and TRBJ2-1, with 9 bases that match TRBD2. Germline V gene lookup returns CDR1 MNHEY and CDR2 SMNVEV (reference sequence). The CDR3 sequence is 15 residues long. With V trimmed by 4 bases and J by 6 bases, 7 bases remained unmatched. The CDR3 nucleotides read TGTGCCAGCAGTTCCCGGGGCGGGAGGGCCAATGAGCAGTTCTTC. This translates into CASSSRGGRANEQFF.

This chain connects TRBV7-8 to TRBJ1-2; no definite D call. V was shortened by 2 bases and J by 0 bases, with 19 bases between the two germline ends. Germline lookup yields CDR1 SGHVS and CDR2 FQNEAQ. This CDR3 spans 18 amino acids. The CDR3 loop is CASSLYGIASETNYGYTF. The CDR3 nucleotides read TGTGCCAGCAGCTTATACGGGATCGCCTCTGAGACTAACTATGGCTACACCTTC.

The chain couples TRBV6-1 to TRBJ2-3; TRBD2 matches 9 bases. The germline gives CDR1 MNHNS, CDR2 SASEGT. The CDR3 is 14 amino acids. V was clipped by 5 bases and J by 1 base; unmatched bases: 1. CDR3 nucleotide sequence: TGTGCCAGCAGTAGGACTAGCGGCACAGATACGCAGTATTTT. Translating gives CASSRTSGTDTQYF.

V is TRBV15 and J is TRBJ2-1; TRBD2 matches 12 bases. The germline gives CDR1 LNHNV, CDR2 YYDKDF (reference sequence). The CDR3 length is 16 residues. J was trimmed by 7 bases and V by 1 base; bases with no gene match: 5. DNA for the CDR3: TGTGCCACCAGCAGAGGGGCCGGGACTAGCGGGAATGAGCAGTTCTTC. Encoded protein: CATSRGAGTSGNEQFF.

The chain carries TRBV11-2 and TRBJ2-1, with 10 nucleotides matching TRBD2. Trimming at V came to 5 bases and at J to 9 bases, leaving 7 bases not matched to a gene. Germline CDR1 SGHAT, CDR2 FQNNGV. CDR3 length: 14 residues. CDR3 residues: CASSAGTSVGEQFF. The CDR3 DNA follows: TGTGCCAGCAGCGCCGGGACTAGCGTTGGTGAGCAGTTCTTC.

V and J are TRBV4-1 and TRBJ2-3; 9 bases line up with TRBD2. The CDR3 totals 16 residues. V gave up 3 bases and J gave up 2 bases; unmatched junction bases: 6. CDR1 is MGHRA, CDR2 YSYEKL, per germline. In nucleotides, the CDR3 is TGCGCCAGCAGCCAGGCTAGCGGGATGCCCACAGATACGCAGTATTTT. It specifies CASSQASGMPTDTQYF.

The chain joins TRBV28 to TRBJ2-5; maybe TRBD2 (7 bases). The ends were cut back, 7 bases at V and 4 bases at J, with 19 bases in the middle. Germline V gives CDR1 MDHEN, CDR2 SYDVKM. The CDR3 contains 15 residues. The CDR3 DNA is TGTGCCAGCAACCACGGCGGGGGCGGGAGAGAGACCCAGTACTTC. Protein product: CASNHGGGGRETQYF.